These T cell receptor beta chains were read from a single sample in a study of PD-1 blockade in classical Hodgkin lymphoma. TCRdb's table, derived via immunoSEQ multiplex PCR, lists solely in-frame clones and lacks some. The table has tens of thousands of clones, approximately 88% seen once. Sequencing used peripheral blood mononuclear cells (PBMCs), obtained at baseline. Receptors originate from a human donor with classical Hodgkin lymphoma. Each CDR3 is given with its conserved first and last residue. D genes are given only for firm matches. Expanded clones are given a class, and other clones once, few, many or no size at all.

d_gene	abundance	v_gene	j_gene	CDR3aa	CDR3nt
-	-	TRBV4-1	TRBJ1-1	CASSQGSVRGTEAFF	TGCGCCAGCAGCCAAGGATCGGTGCGGGGCACTGAAGCTTTCTTT
-	-	TRBV7-9	TRBJ2-4	CASSYNRELQYF	TGTGCCAGCAGTTATAACCGGGAGCTTCAGTACTTC
-	-	TRBV6-5	TRBJ1-6	CASTSKGYRNSPLHF	TGTGCCAGCACTAGCAAGGGGTACAGAAATTCACCCCTCCACTTT
TRBD1	once	TRBV7-2	TRBJ1-5	CASSFGTGDQPQHF	TGTGCCAGCAGCTTTGGGACAGGAGATCAGCCCCAGCATTTT
-	-	TRBV7-7	TRBJ2-2	CASSLGSGNGELFF	TGTGCCAGCAGCTTAGGGTCAGGGAACGGGGAGCTGTTTTTT
-	-	TRBV5-5	TRBJ1-1	CASSMTGGANTEAFF	TGTGCCAGCAGCATGACAGGAGGTGCTAACACTGAAGCTTTCTTT
-	-	TRBV14	TRBJ2-7	CASSHSYEQYF	TGTGCCAGCAGCCATAGCTACGAGCAGTACTTC
TRBD2	-	TRBV19	TRBJ2-7	CASSSLAGGPREQYF	TGTGCCAGTAGTTCACTAGCGGGAGGGCCGCGGGAGCAGTACTTC
TRBD2	-	TRBV6-6	TRBJ2-7	CASSTGLAGSPYEQYF	TGTGCCAGCAGCACGGGACTAGCGGGCTCCCCCTACGAGCAGTACTTC
-	-	TRBV15	TRBJ1-5	CATSRDRPHNQPQHF	TGTGCCACCAGCAGAGATCGCCCCCACAATCAGCCCCAGCATTTT
TRBD2	-	TRBV6-5	TRBJ2-7	CASSFTAGTSYEQYF	TGTGCCAGCAGTTTTACAGCGGGAACCTCCTACGAGCAGTACTTC
TRBD2	-	TRBV5-4	TRBJ2-3	CASRPGGAGGTDTQYF	TGTGCCAGCAGACCGGGAGGGGCGGGAGGTACAGATACGCAGTATTTT
TRBD2	-	TRBV27	TRBJ2-1	CASSPTSGGPNEQFF	TGTGCCAGCAGTCCGACTAGCGGGGGCCCCAATGAGCAGTTCTTC
-	-	TRBV7-2	TRBJ2-5	CASSLLGLQETQYF	TGTGCCAGCAGCTTACTAGGGCTACAAGAGACCCAGTACTTC
-	-	TRBV27	TRBJ2-1	CASSWNPPSAAAPISYNEQFF	TGTGCCAGCAGTTGGAACCCCCCGTCGGCAGCTGCACCTATCTCCTACAATGAGCAGTTCTTC
-	-	TRBV7-9	TRBJ2-1	CASSLLAPNYNEQFF	TGTGCCAGCAGCTTACTAGCCCCAAACTACAATGAGCAGTTCTTC
-	-	TRBV19	TRBJ1-1	CASSVETGLSTEAFF	TGTGCCAGTAGTGTAGAGACAGGTTTAAGTACTGAAGCTTTCTTT
TRBD2	-	TRBV11-2	TRBJ2-1	CASSLVGGRTYNEQFF	TGTGCCAGCAGCTTAGTTGGCGGGAGAACCTACAATGAGCAGTTCTTC
TRBD2	-	TRBV6-6	TRBJ2-1	CASRGQSAGELNEQFF	TGTGCCAGCAGGGGCCAGTCAGCGGGAGAACTGAATGAGCAGTTCTTC
TRBD1	once	TRBV5-6	TRBJ1-4	CASSMGQNEKLFF	TGTGCCAGCAGCATGGGACAGAATGAAAAACTGTTTTTT
-	few	TRBV27	TRBJ2-2	CASSLLTRPGELFF	TGTGCCAGCAGCTTGCTGACCCGGCCCGGGGAGCTGTTTTTT
TRBD1	-	TRBV6-6	TRBJ1-1	CASTPGQGSEAFF	TGTGCCAGCACCCCCGGACAGGGCTCTGAAGCTTTCTTT
TRBD2	-	TRBV27	TRBJ2-7	CASSLSGLAGGPTYEQYF	TGTGCCAGCAGTTTATCGGGACTAGCGGGAGGCCCGACCTACGAGCAGTACTTC
-	-	TRBV5-1	TRBJ1-4	CASSHARGAGEKLFF	TGCGCCAGCAGCCACGCGAGGGGGGCTGGGGAAAAACTGTTTTTT
-	-	TRBV5-1	TRBJ2-3	CASSLDIPGADTQYF	TGCGCCAGCAGCTTGGACATACCGGGCGCAGATACGCAGTATTTT
TRBD1	-	TRBV28	TRBJ1-1	CASSFRGGREAFF	TGTGCCAGCAGTTTCAGGGGGGGGAGAGAAGCTTTCTTT
-	few	TRBV7-2	TRBJ2-7	CASSQRGWEREQYF	TGTGCCAGCAGCCAAAGAGGCTGGGAGCGCGAGCAGTACTTC
TRBD1	-	TRBV30	TRBJ1-5	CAWGGQSNQPQHF	TGTGCCTGGGGGGGACAGTCCAATCAGCCCCAGCATTTT
-	-	TRBV5-1	TRBJ1-5	CASSLEAGPNQPQHF	TGCGCCAGCAGCTTGGAGGCAGGGCCCAATCAGCCCCAGCATTTT
-	-	TRBV19	TRBJ2-7	CASSPDFGLAYEQYF	TGTGCCAGTAGTCCCGATTTTGGACTGGCTTACGAGCAGTACTTC
TRBD1	-	TRBV7-2	TRBJ1-1	CASSPRQGIGPTEAFF	TGTGCCAGCAGCCCCCGACAGGGGATCGGTCCCACTGAAGCTTTCTTT
-	-	TRBV28	TRBJ2-7	CASSLTRVGYEQYF	TGTGCCAGCAGTTTAACCCGGGTGGGTTACGAGCAGTACTTC
-	-	TRBV9	TRBJ1-2	CASSVDANYGYTF	TGTGCCAGCAGCGTAGATGCGAACTATGGCTACACCTTC
-	-	TRBV29-1	TRBJ1-1	CSVDQWEDTEAFF	TGCAGCGTTGATCAGTGGGAAGACACTGAAGCTTTCTTT
-	once	TRBV6-4	TRBJ1-5	CASSVEGGQPQHF	TGTGCCAGCAGTGTCGAGGGAGGGCAGCCCCAGCATTTT
-	-	TRBV4-2	TRBJ2-2	CASSQAGTGELFF	TGTGCCAGCAGCCAAGCGGGCACCGGGGAGCTGTTTTTT
TRBD1	-	TRBV6-6	TRBJ2-1	CASGRQGFTYNEQFF	TGTGCCAGCGGTCGACAGGGTTTCACCTACAATGAGCAGTTCTTC
TRBD2	-	TRBV30	TRBJ2-7	CAWRVGTSGVLSYEQYF	TGTGCCTGGAGGGTGGGGACTAGCGGCGTCCTCTCCTACGAGCAGTACTTC
-	-	TRBV28	TRBJ1-2	CASSLQEGYTF	TGTGCCAGCAGTCTACAAGAGGGCTACACCTTC
-	-	TRBV6-5	TRBJ2-5	CASRTPGGLQETQYF	TGTGCCAGCAGAACCCCAGGGGGGCTCCAAGAGACCCAGTACTTC
-	-	TRBV6-5	TRBJ2-3	CASSYGYRTDTQYF	TGTGCCAGCAGTTACGGATATAGGACAGATACGCAGTATTTT
-	-	TRBV5-1	TRBJ2-3	CASSYDFTDTQYF	TGCGCCAGCAGCTACGACTTCACAGATACGCAGTATTTT
TRBD1	few	TRBV19	TRBJ1-2	CASEVDGTGPGYTF	TGTGCCAGTGAGGTTGACGGGACAGGGCCTGGCTACACCTTC
TRBD1	-	TRBV7-9	TRBJ1-2	CASSSTGGAIYGYTF	TGTGCCAGCAGTAGTACAGGGGGCGCAATCTATGGCTACACCTTC
-	-	TRBV5-6	TRBJ1-1	CASSLGTANTEAFF	TGTGCCAGCAGCTTAGGAACAGCGAACACTGAAGCTTTCTTT
-	-	TRBV6-1	TRBJ2-7	CASSEVFQREQYF	TGTGCCAGCAGTGAAGTGTTCCAGCGCGAGCAGTACTTC
-	-	TRBV29-1	TRBJ2-1	CSVEATSSYNEQFF	TGCAGCGTTGAGGCGACCAGCTCCTACAATGAGCAGTTCTTC
TRBD1	-	TRBV7-9	TRBJ1-2	CASSLATGTAYGYTF	TGTGCCAGCAGCTTAGCCACCGGGACAGCATATGGCTACACCTTC
TRBD1	-	TRBV28	TRBJ1-2	CASRTADRGYGYTF	TGTGCCAGCAGAACCGCGGACAGGGGGTATGGCTACACCTTC
-	-	TRBV5-4	TRBJ1-2	CASSPDPTAGYTF	TGTGCCAGCAGTCCGGATCCGACGGCGGGCTACACCTTC
-	-	TRBV5-4	TRBJ1-1	CASSLPGQPNEAFF	TGTGCCAGCAGCTTGCCAGGACAGCCTAATGAAGCTTTCTTT
TRBD2	-	TRBV5-1	TRBJ2-1	CASSHGGSGTGNEQFF	TGCGCCAGCAGCCATGGGGGTAGCGGGACTGGTAATGAGCAGTTCTTC
-	-	TRBV4-3	TRBJ2-2	CASSPTSLIPNTGELFF	TGCGCCAGCAGTCCTACTTCACTTATCCCGAACACCGGGGAGCTGTTTTTT
-	-	TRBV9	TRBJ2-3	CASSVGSGVRADTQYF	TGTGCCAGCAGCGTCGGCAGCGGAGTTAGGGCAGATACGCAGTATTTT